Sequencing of this T cell receptor beta chain was carried out in a study of blood T cell repertoires in COVID-19. Across the whole study: The samples span acute and convalescent COVID-19 from the United States, Italy and Spain.

The table came from immunoSEQ multiplex PCR; TCRdb's copy has only in-frame clones and leaves some out. The sample consists of some 60,000 clones, 75% to 95% of them appearing once. The CDR3 sequence is 15 residues long. Specimen: peripheral blood. The clonotype originates from a man in his 60s with acute or convalescent COVID-19. The chain combines TRBV21-1 with TRBJ2-3; TRBD2 was called by the table and not checked on the DNA. TRBV21-1 is a pseudogene. CDR3 bases: TGTGCCAGCAGCAACGACTCTCCGAGGACAGATACGCAGTATTTT. The encoded protein is CASSNDSPRTDTQYF.